The T cell receptor beta chain described here comes from a study of early T cells in non-severe SARS-CoV-2 infection. Unique molecular identifiers (one per individual cDNA molecule) were attached. TCRdb reanalysed the 5' RACE reads using MiXCR and keeps one entry per CDR3 protein. The table has tens of thousands of distinct CDR3 sequences, roughly 10% seen once. Trimming took 6 bases from V and 6 from J, leaving 16 bases between them. The length of the CDR3 is 13 residues. CDR1 DFQATT and CDR2 SNEGSKA come from the germline V gene (reference sequence). The receptor's source is an adult who was a healthcare worker with PCR-confirmed SARS-CoV-2 infection or an uninfected control (not recorded which). The V gene is TRBV20-1, the J gene TRBJ2-3, with no clear D. Material: whole blood, obtained at baseline. CDR3 in amino acids: CSARPFDGDTQYF. The CDR3 DNA follows: TGCAGTGCCCGCCCCTTCGATGGGGATACGCAGTATTTT.